The entry that follows covers one T cell receptor (beta chain) sequence. The antigen is not known. Trimming shortened V by 0 bases and J by 5 bases, and 13 bases separated the two germline ends. CDR3 length equals 15 residues. In germline, CDR1 is SGHTA, CDR2 FQGNSA. These data are taken from a study of cytomegalovirus exposure and HLA in healthy donors. Study-level results: Several of the most significant clusters appeared, in a later analysis, to be linked to common viral pathogens. In most subjects, TCR beta sequences reportedly gave accurate predictions of HLA-A and HLA-B alleles.

The primer mix had 60 Vbeta and 13 Jbeta primers. Measured with immunoSEQ multiplex PCR; TCRdb has only the in-frame clones, and not every one. The sample contains about 250,000 clones, 85% to 95% of which appear only once. All donors participated as healthy donors of bone marrow. The sequencing input was PBMCs. This sequence joins TRBV7-2 and TRBJ1-1; a weak D match, TRBD1 (6 bases). The receptor was derived from a girl aged 2 to 10 in good health and CMV-seronegative. CDR3 amino acids: CASSLANQGWTEAFF. CDR3 nucleotide sequence: TGTGCCAGCAGCTTAGCGAATCAGGGGTGGACTGAAGCTTTCTTT. Supplemented by reference TRBV7-2 and TRBJ1-1, the full variable domain reads GAGVSQSPSNKVTEKGKDVELRCDPISGHTALYWYRQSLGQGLEFLIYFQGNSAPDKSGLPSDRFSAERTGGSVSTLTIQRTQQEDSAVYLCASSLANQGWTEAFFGQGTRLTVV.